The 29 T cell receptor beta chains given below trace back to one sample, sequenced in a study of blood T cell repertoires in COVID-19. Sequencing was performed with immunoSEQ multiplex PCR; in TCRdb, only in-frame clones are kept and a portion is missing. Of about 270,000 clones detected, around 88% appear once; the ten largest clones hold over 1%. Sequencing was performed on PBMCs or T cells enriched from blood (not recorded which). The source is a woman aged 40 to 55 with acute COVID-19.

Only one count was recorded for this clone. This chain joins TRBV29-1 and TRBJ1-4, with 9 bases that match TRBD1. After removal of 6 bases from V and 8 bases from J, the junction contained 10 bases not matched to a gene. CDR3 size: 14 residues. The V gene's germline CDR1 is SQVTM and CDR2 ANQGSEA. CDR3 in amino acids: CSVARDRVGEKLFF. The CDR3 region has the DNA TGCAGCGTCGCTCGGGACAGGGTAGGAGAAAAACTGTTTTTT.

The chain uses TRBV29-1 and TRBJ2-1, with 7 bases matching TRBD2. Germline CDR1 SQVTM, CDR2 ANQGSEA. The CDR3 length is 15 residues. Trimming cost V 6 bases and J 5 bases; bases outside gene matches: 13. CDR3 DNA: TGCAGCGTCCTTCCGGTGGCGGGAGTCCACAATGAGCAGTTCTTC. Its translation: CSVLPVAGVHNEQFF.

This chain uses TRBV18 with TRBJ1-1; TRBD1 is a possible D gene (5 bases). V shed 2 bases and J shed 5 bases, with 9 bases lying between them. This CDR3 comprises 13 residues. Germline V gene sequence: CDR1 KGHSH, CDR2 LQKENI. The CDR3 protein is CASSPEGVTEAFF. The DNA for the CDR3 is TGTGCCAGCTCACCAGAAGGGGTAACTGAAGCTTTCTTT. The full variable domain, with the rest looked up from reference TRBV18 and TRBJ1-1, is NAGVMQNPRHLVRRRGQEARLRCSPMKGHSHVYWYRQLPEEGLKFMVYLQKENIIDESGMPKERFSAEFPKEGPSILRIQQVVRGDSAAYFCASSPEGVTEAFFGQGTRLTVV.

The V call is TRBV18, the J call TRBJ2-6, with D possibly TRBD2 on 6 matching bases. Germline lookup yields CDR1 KGHSH and CDR2 LQKENI. The CDR3 consists of 18 residues. Trimming took 4 bases from V and 0 from J, leaving 16 bases between them. The CDR3 protein is CASSRGRRMISGANVLTF. CDR3 DNA sequence: TGTGCCAGCTCACGAGGGAGGCGGATGATCTCTGGGGCCAACGTCCTGACTTTC.

The chain recombines TRBV29-1 with TRBJ1-1; D gene unclear. Germline V lookup: CDR1 SQVTM, CDR2 ANQGSEA. V was trimmed by 7 bases and J by 0 bases, leaving 15 bases between them. The CDR3 is 14 amino acids. In DNA form, the CDR3 reads TGCAGCGGGGAGTCGACGGGCATGAACACTGAAGCTTTCTTT. Translated: CSGESTGMNTEAFF.

This chain joins TRBV7-9 and TRBJ2-1; 11 nucleotides agree with TRBD1. J was trimmed by 4 bases and V by 5 bases; bases with no gene match: 10. Germline V lookup: CDR1 SEHNR, CDR2 FQNEAQ (reference sequence). The length of the CDR3 is 17 residues. The CDR3 sequence: CASSPGTGGREYNEQFF. CDR3 DNA sequence: TGTGCCAGCAGCCCCGGGACAGGGGGTAGGGAATACAATGAGCAGTTCTTC.

For the CDR3, the DNA is TGTGCCAGCAGCCAAGATTATAGAACCGGTTTAGACTACGAGCAGTACGTC. Its protein is CASSQDYRTGLDYEQYV. The rearrangement uses TRBV3-1 (or the pseudogene TRBV3-2) and TRBJ2-7; D ambiguous. Trimming took 0 bases from V and 3 from J, leaving 18 bases between them. The CDR3 is made up of 17 amino acids. The germline V gene has CDR1 LGHDT and CDR2 YNNKEL (reference sequence).

The V call is TRBV24-1, the J call TRBJ2-5; D remains unclear. The CDR3 totals 12 residues. The germline V and J ends were trimmed by 0 bases and 5 bases, with 3 bases remaining between them. The germline V gene has CDR1 KGHDR and CDR2 SFDVKD. The CDR3 region has the DNA TGTGCCACCAGTGATTTGGGCGAGACCCAGTACTTC. Its protein product is CATSDLGETQYF.

The chain combines TRBV27 with TRBJ2-2; D is unresolved. Deletions cut 3 bases from V and 3 bases from J, with 8 bases between. Germline CDR1 and CDR2: MNHEY and SMNVEV (reference sequence). The CDR3 extends over 14 amino acids. DNA of the CDR3: TGTGCCAGCAGTTTCTCCAGGTACACCGGGGAGCTGTTTTTT. It codes for CASSFSRYTGELFF.

This clone has a handful of counts. The chain uses TRBV24-1 and TRBJ1-5; 7 positions match TRBD1. Germline V lookup: CDR1 KGHDR, CDR2 SFDVKD. The CDR3 consists of 15 residues. Trimming cost V 12 bases and J 0 bases; bases outside gene matches: 10. CDR3 DNA: TGTGCCCGCTCGGGACAGCAACATAGCAATCAGCCCCAGCATTTT. Translated, it gives CARSGQQHSNQPQHF.

The V gene is TRBV7-8, the J gene TRBJ1-2; D gene unclear. Per the germline V gene, CDR1 is SGHVS and CDR2 is FQNEAQ. The CDR3 consists of 17 residues. The germline V and J ends were trimmed by 1 base and 8 bases, with 23 bases remaining between them. The CDR3 DNA reads TGTGCCAGCAGCTTAGTGCGTAGTTCGGAGGCCAGGAGAGGCTACACCTTC. It yields the protein CASSLVRSSEARRGYTF.

V is TRBV2 and J is TRBJ1-2; 10 nucleotides match TRBD1. With V trimmed by 7 bases and J by 8 bases, 7 bases remained unmatched. The CDR3 is 13 amino acids. Germline loops: CDR1 SNHLY, CDR2 FYNNEI. The CDR3 DNA reads as TGTGCCAGCACCGGGGACAGGGGACGGGGCTACACCTTC. Translating gives CASTGDRGRGYTF.

CDR3 DNA sequence: TGTGCCAGCTCACCATCCCACTCGGGATTCGAGCATACGCAGTATTTT. This sequence encodes CASSPSHSGFEHTQYF. This chain joins TRBV18 and TRBJ2-3; D is perhaps TRBD2 (5 bases). V lost 2 bases, J lost 7 bases, and 19 bases lay in between. CDR1 is KGHSH and CDR2 is LQKENI in the germline V gene. This CDR3 contains 16 residues.

Details on this clone: Other DNA sequences from this sample encode an identical CDR3 as well. The rearrangement joins TRBV19 to TRBJ1-1; 8 bases align to TRBD1. Germline V gene sequence: CDR1 LNHDA, CDR2 SQIVND (reference sequence). CDR3 size: 14 residues. J gave up 1 base and V 4 bases, and 2 bases lay outside the gene matches. CDR3 nucleotides: TGTGCCAGTAGTAATGACAGGGGGAACACTGAAGCTTTCTTT. It translates to CASSNDRGNTEAFF.

V is TRBV24-1 and J is TRBJ2-2, with 7 bases matching TRBD2. The CDR3 loop spans 18 amino acids. CDR1 is KGHDR, CDR2 SFDVKD, per germline. V shed 2 bases and J 0 bases; nucleotides not matched to a gene: 8. The CDR3 loop is CATSDSAGWGPNTGELFF. Written as DNA, the CDR3 is TGTGCCACCAGTGATTCAGCGGGGTGGGGACCGAACACCGGGGAGCTGTTTTTT.

V gene TRBV30 combines with J gene TRBJ2-4; possible D gene TRBD2, 6 bases. The CDR3 is made up of 15 amino acids. V shed 5 bases and J shed 4 bases, with 18 bases lying between them. CDR1 is GTSNPN, CDR2 SVGIG, per germline (reference sequence). The CDR3 nucleotides are TGTGCCTGGGGGGGTATCGGCGGGATTAAAAACATTCAGTACTTC. Translation: CAWGGIGGIKNIQYF. The complete variable domain, with remaining parts taken from reference TRBV30 and TRBJ2-4, reads SQTIHQWPATLVQPVGSPLSLECTVEGTSNPNLYWYRQAAGRGLQLLFYSVGIGQISSEVPQNLSASRPQDRQFILSSKKLLLSDSGFYLCAWGGIGGIKNIQYFGAGTRLSVL.

V and J are TRBV12-3 or TRBV12-4 and TRBJ2-5; D gene ambiguous. The V end lost 8 bases, the J end lost 1 base, and 11 bases lay between the germline ends. CDR3 size: 13 residues. The chain's CDR3 is CASGRRGQETQYF. CDR3 coding DNA: TGTGCCAGCGGTCGCAGAGGCCAAGAGACCCAGTACTTC.

J is TRBJ2-2 and V is TRBV5-4, with TRBD2 identical over 9 bases. CDR1 is SGHNT and CDR2 is YYREEE in the germline V gene (reference sequence). J lost 5 bases, V lost 2 bases, and 4 bases had no gene match. This CDR3 is 15 amino acids long. The DNA of the CDR3 is TGTGCCAGCAGCTTCAGCGGGGGGCAGACCGGGGAGCTGTTTTTT. It is translated as CASSFSGGQTGELFF.

The chain recombines TRBV7-2 with TRBJ1-1; no definite D call. This CDR3 region has 14 residues. V shed 3 bases and J shed 0 bases, with 8 bases lying between them. Germline V CDR1 and CDR2: SGHTA, FQGNSA. The CDR3 DNA reads as TGTGCCAGCAGCTTCGCGGGAATGAACACTGAAGCTTTCTTT. Residues: CASSFAGMNTEAFF.

The chain recombines TRBV19 with TRBJ1-2, with 10 bases lining up with TRBD1. CDR1 and CDR2 (germline): LNHDA, SQIVND (reference sequence). The CDR3 totals 17 residues. Trimming at V came to 2 bases and at J to 3 bases, leaving 9 bases not matched to a gene. The CDR3 here is CASSIPPGTGDDYGYTF. CDR3 DNA: TGTGCCAGTAGTATACCCCCCGGGACAGGGGACGACTATGGCTACACCTTC.

V usage is TRBV27 and J usage is TRBJ1-4; perhaps TRBD1 as D (6 bases). There are 15 residues in the CDR3. Trimming cost V 4 bases and J 3 bases, with 12 bases left between them. The germline V gene encodes CDR1 MNHEY and CDR2 SMNVEV (reference sequence). The CDR3 is CASSWQGRSNEKLFF. CDR3 sequence (DNA): TGTGCCAGCAGTTGGCAGGGGCGATCTAATGAAAAACTGTTTTTT.

The rearrangement joins TRBV5-8 to TRBJ2-3; 10 bases match TRBD2. CDR3 length: 15 amino acids. With V trimmed by 3 bases and J by 2 bases, 3 bases remained unmatched. The germline gives CDR1 SGHTS, CDR2 YDEGEE. The chain's CDR3 is CASSSGTSDTDTQYF. CDR3 sequence (DNA): TGTGCCAGCAGCTCAGGGACTAGCGACACAGATACGCAGTATTTT.

The CDR3 sequence: CASSRTGGNQPQHF. The DNA for the CDR3 is TGTGCCAGCAGCCGGACAGGGGGCAATCAGCCCCAGCATTTT. This chain uses TRBV3-1 (or the pseudogene TRBV3-2) with TRBJ1-5; 9 nucleotides align to TRBD1. The CDR3 sequence is 14 residues long. The V gene end was trimmed by 4 bases and the J gene end by 2 bases; junction bases not matched to a gene: 0. Germline values: CDR1 LGHDT, CDR2 YNNKEL (reference sequence).

The rearrangement joins TRBV7-2 to TRBJ1-6; 9 bases align to TRBD1. V was clipped by 7 bases and J by 8 bases; unmatched bases: 21. This CDR3 is 19 amino acids long. Germline CDR1 and CDR2: SGHTA and FQGNSA. The CDR3 loop reads CASTTTRTGEKGLYSPLHF. CDR3 sequence (DNA): TGTGCCAGCACTACTACCCGGACAGGGGAGAAAGGGCTTTATTCACCCCTCCACTTT.

The chain links TRBV29-1 to TRBJ2-5; the D gene is possibly TRBD2 (5 bases). Germline V gene lookup returns CDR1 SQVTM and CDR2 ANQGSEA. This CDR3 spans 12 amino acids. The V end lost 6 bases, the J end lost 5 bases, and 13 bases lay between the germline ends. CDR3 DNA: TGCAGCGTGTTAGAGGGTAGGGAGACCCAGTACTTC. It encodes CSVLEGRETQYF.

This clone has only one observation. The chain links TRBV21-1 to TRBJ1-5. TRBV21-1 is labeled a pseudogene. There are 17 residues in the CDR3. The CDR3 nucleotides read TGTGCCAGCAGCAAAAAACTACGGGGATCGGACAATCAGCCCCAGCATTTT. This codes for CASSKKLRGSDNQPQHF.

CDR3 loop: CAWSVLGGTVFSGNTIYF. CDR3 DNA sequence: TGTGCCTGGAGTGTACTAGGAGGGACAGTCTTCTCTGGAAACACCATATATTTT. The rearrangement uses TRBV30 and TRBJ1-3; 7 bases map to TRBD1. Per germline, CDR1 GTSNPN and CDR2 SVGIG (reference sequence). This CDR3 is built from 18 residues. J was trimmed by 0 bases and V by 0 bases; bases with no gene match: 11. Full variable domain (missing parts from reference TRBV30 and TRBJ1-3): SQTIHQWPATLVQPVGSPLSLECTVEGTSNPNLYWYRQAAGRGLQLLFYSVGIGQISSEVPQNLSASRPQDRQFILSSKKLLLSDSGFYLCAWSVLGGTVFSGNTIYFGEGSWLTVV.

This clone was counted a few times. This chain links TRBV25-1 with TRBJ1-1; D gene ambiguous. Germline V CDR1 and CDR2: MGHDK, SYGVNS. The CDR3 has 11 amino acids. Trimming pared 3 bases from V and 7 bases from J, leaving 6 bases between. The CDR3: CASSDTHEAFF. DNA for the CDR3: TGTGCCAGCAGTGATACACATGAAGCTTTCTTT.

The V call is TRBV19, the J call TRBJ2-1, with a weak D call TRBD2 (5 bases). Germline-derived CDR1 and CDR2 are LNHDA and SQIVND (reference sequence). Trimming removed 5 bases from V and 10 bases from J, with 9 bases in between. There are 11 residues in the CDR3. The CDR3 reads CASSSRLEQFF. CDR3 DNA sequence: TGTGCCAGTAGTTCCCGACTAGAGCAGTTCTTC.